Listed here are 30 T cell receptor beta chains from one sample, sequenced in a study of T cell responses to AZD1222 COVID-19 vaccine. Sequencing was performed with immunoSEQ multiplex PCR; in TCRdb, only in-frame clones are kept and a portion is missing. There are roughly 50,000 clones in the sample; around 89% occur only once, and under 2% lies in the top ten. This material consisted of peripheral blood, taken on day 0 of AZD1222 vaccination. The source is an adult in good health.

The V call is TRBV5-1, the J call TRBJ2-2; TRBD2 agrees at 8 bases. The CDR3 consists of 16 residues. The V and J ends lost 3 bases and 0 bases, in that order; junction bases with no gene match: 4. The V gene's germline CDR1 is SGHRS and CDR2 YFSETQ. The CDR3 spells CASSSASGPNTGELFF. CDR3 nucleotides: TGCGCCAGCAGCTCGGCTAGCGGGCCGAACACCGGGGAGCTGTTTTTT.

The chain has TRBV28 and TRBJ2-7; D call uncertain. Germline CDR1 is MDHEN and CDR2 is SYDVKM. The CDR3 has 17 amino acids. Trimming shortened V by 3 bases and J by 6 bases, and 24 bases separated the two germline ends. The CDR3 is CASSFWALSGGSREQYF. The CDR3 DNA reads as TGTGCCAGCAGTTTTTGGGCTTTGAGTGGTGGATCCCGCGAGCAGTACTTC. Based on the CDR3 plus reference TRBV28 and TRBJ2-7, the full variable domain is DVKVTQSSRYLVKRTGEKVFLECVQDMDHENMFWYRQDPGLGLRLIYFSYDVKMKEKGDIPEGYSVSREKKERFSLILESASTNQTSMYLCASSFWALSGGSREQYFGPGTRLTVT.

The chain recombines TRBV5-4 with TRBJ1-2, with 7 bases lining up with TRBD1. V trimming: 5 bases; J trimming: 2 bases; junction bases outside the gene matches: 12. The germline gives CDR1 SGHNT, CDR2 YYREEE (reference sequence). There are 16 residues in the CDR3. The CDR3: CASSGRQGSFNYGYTF. The DNA of the CDR3 is TGTGCCAGCAGTGGCCGACAGGGTTCGTTCAACTATGGCTACACCTTC.

V and J are TRBV3-1 (or the pseudogene TRBV3-2) and TRBJ2-5; TRBD2 agrees at 7 bases. From germline, CDR1 is LGHDT and CDR2 YNNKEL (reference sequence). This CDR3 has 16 amino acids. V shed 1 base, J shed 1 base, and the junction held 6 bases outside the gene matches. The CDR3 DNA reads as TGTGCCAGCAGCCAAGTATTCACTAGCGCCCAAGAGACCCAGTACTTC. Its protein is CASSQVFTSAQETQYF.

This clone was recorded once. The V gene is TRBV11-2, the J gene TRBJ2-3; D is unresolved. V was cut by 1 base and J by 7 bases, with 15 bases left in between. This CDR3 has 15 residues. The V gene's germline CDR1 is SGHAT and CDR2 FQNNGV. CDR3 residues: CASSLVVGDSYTQYF. CDR3 DNA: TGTGCCAGCAGCTTAGTGGTTGGGGATAGTTATACGCAGTATTTT. Drawing the rest from reference TRBV11-2 and TRBJ2-3, the complete variable domain is EAGVAQSPRYKIIEKRQSVAFWCNPISGHATLYWYQQILGQGPKLLIQFQNNGVVDDSQLPKDRFSAERLKGVDSTLKIQPAKLEDSAVYLCASSLVVGDSYTQYFGPGTRLTVL.

The chain links TRBV19 to TRBJ1-5; D uncertain. Trimming pared 3 bases from V and 0 bases from J, leaving 9 bases between. CDR3 length: 15 residues. Looked up from germline, CDR1 is LNHDA and CDR2 is SQIVND (reference sequence). The CDR3 here is CASSIWDPSNQPQHF. The CDR3 DNA reads as TGTGCCAGTAGTATTTGGGATCCTAGCAATCAGCCCCAGCATTTT.

The rearrangement joins TRBV2 to TRBJ1-2; 7 bases agree with TRBD1. Unmatched junction bases numbered 6, after V lost 3 bases and J lost 2 bases. Germline V CDR1 and CDR2: SNHLY, FYNNEI. The CDR3 has 15 residues. Written as DNA, the CDR3 is TGTGCCAGCAGTGAGGGGACAGTTGCGAACTATGGCTACACCTTC. Its protein product is CASSEGTVANYGYTF.

The V gene is TRBV6-2 or TRBV6-3, the J gene TRBJ2-7; no clear D. CDR3 length: 12 residues. CDR1 and CDR2 from the germline V gene are MNHEY and SVGEGT. Trimming cost V 0 bases and J 4 bases, with 4 bases left between them. The DNA for the CDR3 is TGTGCCAGCAGTTACTCTATATACGAGCAGTACTTC. This translates into CASSYSIYEQYF.

This chain connects TRBV6-1 to TRBJ1-4; a weak D match, TRBD1 (6 bases). Germline V CDR1 and CDR2: MNHNS, SASEGT. V lost 0 bases and J lost 8, with 13 bases in between. This CDR3 region has 15 residues. The chain's CDR3 is CASSEAPQGREKLFF. CDR3 in DNA: TGTGCCAGCAGTGAAGCTCCACAGGGAAGAGAAAAACTGTTTTTT.

The chain links TRBV7-6 to TRBJ1-5; unclear D gene. Germline assignment: CDR1 SGHVS and CDR2 FNYEAQ. The CDR3 sequence is 17 residues long. V lost 0 bases to trimming and J lost 3 bases, with 15 bases between them. The CDR3 DNA sequence: TGTGCCAGCAGCTTAGCCACCCCCGGACGGTACAATCAGCCCCAGCATTTT. Residues: CASSLATPGRYNQPQHF.

In DNA form, the CDR3 reads TGTGCCAGCAGCTTAGGGGGACACAGCACAGATACGCAGTATTTT. This translates into CASSLGGHSTDTQYF. The chain recombines TRBV11-2 with TRBJ2-3, with D possibly being TRBD1 (6 bases). Trimming removed 1 base at V and 0 bases at J, with 8 bases between. Looked up from germline, CDR1 is SGHAT and CDR2 is FQNNGV. The length of the CDR3 is 15 residues.

In this sample, this clone turned up once. The V call is TRBV6-1, the J call TRBJ2-2, with D possibly matching TRBD2 (6 bases). Trimming pared 0 bases from V and 1 base from J, leaving 9 bases between. The CDR3 extends over 16 amino acids. The germline CDR1 and CDR2 sequences are MNHNS and SASEGT. Here the CDR3 reads CASSEAWRGNTGELFF. CDR3 in DNA: TGTGCCAGCAGTGAAGCTTGGCGGGGGAACACCGGGGAGCTGTTTTTT.

The chain carries TRBV19 and TRBJ2-1; TRBD2 aligns across 8 bases. V dropped 1 base and J dropped 6; count of bases not matched to a gene: 8. The CDR3 totals 16 residues. Germline CDR1 is LNHDA and CDR2 is SQIVND (reference sequence). CDR3 loop: CASSIVSGMYINEQFF. The CDR3 DNA is TGTGCCAGTAGTATAGTTAGCGGGATGTATATCAATGAGCAGTTCTTC.

V gene TRBV10-2 combines with J gene TRBJ2-2; 7 bases align to TRBD1. This CDR3 has 16 amino acids. Germline assignment: CDR1 WSHSY and CDR2 SAAADI. V lost 3 bases, J lost 6 bases, and 10 bases stayed unmatched. The CDR3, as DNA: TGCGCCAGCAGTGACTACGGACAGGAACCCCCCGGGGAGCTGTTTTTT. It is translated as CASSDYGQEPPGELFF.

Written as DNA, the CDR3 is TGTGCCAGCAGTACCCCCCTCGGGGAGCTGTTTTTT. This encodes CASSTPLGELFF. V and J are TRBV12-3 or TRBV12-4 and TRBJ2-2; D is uncertain. The length of the CDR3 is 12 residues. Trimming shortened V by 5 bases and J by 7 bases, and 8 bases separated the two germline ends.

V is TRBV14 and J is TRBJ2-2; 8 nucleotides line up with TRBD1. Per the germline V gene, CDR1 is SGHDN and CDR2 is FVKESK. This CDR3 comprises 14 residues. J was trimmed by 5 bases and V by 2 bases; bases with no gene match: 1. The CDR3 reads CASSQRTGTGELFF. CDR3 in DNA: TGTGCCAGCAGCCAAAGGACAGGGACCGGGGAGCTGTTTTTT. The full variable domain, in which reference TRBV14 and TRBJ2-2 provide the parts outside the CDR3, is EAGVTQFPSHSVIEKGQTVTLRCDPISGHDNLYWYRRVMGKEIKFLLHFVKESKQDESGMPNNRFLAERTGGTYSTLKVQPAELEDSGVYFCASSQRTGTGELFFGEGSRLTVL.

The V gene is TRBV9, the J gene TRBJ2-3; TRBD2 matches 10 bases. The CDR3 spans 17 residues. Germline values: CDR1 SGDLS, CDR2 YYNGEE. J lost 4 bases, V lost 4 bases, and 12 bases had no gene match. This CDR3 reads CASSPYSGRAAADTQYF. The CDR3 DNA is TGTGCCAGCAGCCCATACAGCGGGAGGGCCGCCGCAGATACGCAGTATTTT. The complete variable domain, with remaining parts taken from reference TRBV9 and TRBJ2-3, reads DSGVTQTPKHLITATGQRVTLRCSPRSGDLSVYWYQQSLDQGLQFLIQYYNGEERAKGNILERFSAQQFPDLHSELNLSSLELGDSALYFCASSPYSGRAAADTQYFGPGTRLTVL.

The V and J genes are TRBV28 and TRBJ1-6; D perhaps matches TRBD1 (5 bases). Looked up from germline, CDR1 is MDHEN and CDR2 is SYDVKM. V was trimmed by 6 bases and J by 9 bases, leaving 18 bases between them. The CDR3 has 15 amino acids. The CDR3 DNA is TGTGCCAGCAGCCCCCGGGGCGGATATGGTTCACCCCTCCACTTT. It translates to CASSPRGGYGSPLHF.

This rearrangement joins TRBV5-1 to TRBJ1-1, with no clear D. The germline V and J ends were trimmed by 4 bases and 4 bases, with 14 bases remaining between them. The CDR3 is made up of 14 amino acids. CDR1 is SGHRS and CDR2 is YFSETQ in the germline V gene. The chain's CDR3 is CASSRLQGLTEAFF. Here the CDR3 DNA reads TGCGCCAGCAGCCGTCTGCAAGGGCTCACTGAAGCTTTCTTT.

J is TRBJ2-1 and V is TRBV19; 9 bases match TRBD1. CDR1 and CDR2 (germline): LNHDA, SQIVND (reference sequence). This CDR3 contains 16 residues. Trimming cost V 4 bases and J 3 bases; bases outside gene matches: 7. CDR3 in DNA: TGTGCCAGTAGTACTCTTACAGGGGGCGTCTACAATGAGCAGTTCTTC. As protein: CASSTLTGGVYNEQFF. Full variable domain (remainder filled in from reference TRBV19 and TRBJ2-1): DGGITQSPKYLFRKEGQNVTLSCEQNLNHDAMYWYRQDPGQGLRLIYYSQIVNDFQKGDIAEGYSVSREKKESFPLTVTSAQKNPTAFYLCASSTLTGGVYNEQFFGPGTRLTVL.

The rearrangement joins TRBV3-1 (or the pseudogene TRBV3-2) to TRBJ2-3; 8 nucleotides agree with TRBD2. Germline V gene sequence: CDR1 LGHDT, CDR2 YNNKEL (reference sequence). V shed 4 bases and J 0 bases; nucleotides not matched to a gene: 9. CDR3 size: 17 residues. The CDR3 here is CASSRDPGTSSTDTQYF. The CDR3 DNA follows: TGTGCCAGCAGCCGAGACCCCGGGACTAGTAGCACAGATACGCAGTATTTT.

The chain couples TRBV28 to TRBJ1-1; no reliable D call. Per the germline V gene, CDR1 is MDHEN and CDR2 is SYDVKM. CDR3 length: 14 amino acids. Between the trimmed V and J ends, which lost 5 bases and 2 bases, there was a span of 12 bases. The CDR3 nucleotides read TGTGCCAGCAGTCCCCTAGCAGCAAACACTGAAGCTTTCTTT. It encodes CASSPLAANTEAFF. Complete variable domain (other parts from reference TRBV28 and TRBJ1-1): DVKVTQSSRYLVKRTGEKVFLECVQDMDHENMFWYRQDPGLGLRLIYFSYDVKMKEKGDIPEGYSVSREKKERFSLILESASTNQTSMYLCASSPLAANTEAFFGQGTRLTVV.

CDR3 DNA sequence: TGTGCCAGCAGCTTTGAGGGCGGGAGTAAGGGCTACAATGAGCAGTTCTTC. It is translated as CASSFEGGSKGYNEQFF. The V and J genes are TRBV5-4 and TRBJ2-1, with 7 bases that match TRBD2. Germline-derived CDR1 and CDR2 are SGHNT and YYREEE (reference sequence). This CDR3 has 17 amino acids. The ends lost 2 bases at V and 3 bases at J; junction bases unmatched: 11.

This sequence joins TRBV28 and TRBJ1-1, with TRBD1 identical over 7 bases. V shed 8 bases, J shed 0 bases, and the junction held 9 bases outside the gene matches. The CDR3 is made up of 15 amino acids. Germline V gene lookup returns CDR1 MDHEN and CDR2 SYDVKM. The CDR3 DNA reads as TGTGCCAGCCGCTCGGGGGGACAGATGAACACTGAAGCTTTCTTT. Its translation is CASRSGGQMNTEAFF.

The CDR3 DNA reads as TGTGCCAGCAGCTTGGGGACAAGCAATCAGCCCCAGCATTTT. Its protein product is CASSLGTSNQPQHF. V and J are TRBV2 and TRBJ1-5; D perhaps matches TRBD1 (6 bases). Germline V lookup: CDR1 SNHLY, CDR2 FYNNEI. V lost 6 bases, J lost 1 base, and 10 bases lay in between. The CDR3 is made up of 14 amino acids.

The rearrangement links TRBV2 to TRBJ1-6, with a possible D match to TRBD1 (5 bases). Germline V gene data show CDR1 as SNHLY and CDR2 as FYNNEI. This CDR3 contains 14 residues. With 6 bases removed from V and 10 bases from J, the gap between germline ends came to 16 bases. The CDR3 region has the DNA TGTGCCAGCAGGCCAGCTGGAGGGGAATCACCCCTCCACTTT. This encodes CASRPAGGESPLHF.

The V call is TRBV15, the J call TRBJ2-7; D is unclear. V was shortened by 0 bases and J by 2 bases, with 11 bases between the two germline ends. Per germline, CDR1 LNHNV and CDR2 YYDKDF (reference sequence). The CDR3 loop spans 15 amino acids. DNA for the CDR3: TGTGCCACCAGCAGAGAAGACCTGGGGACCTACGAGCAGTACTTC. Its protein product is CATSREDLGTYEQYF.

This clone came up a few times. The chain has TRBV18 and TRBJ1-1, with unresolved D. Germline loops: CDR1 KGHSH, CDR2 LQKENI. Trimming left V 5 bases short and J 7 bases short, with 8 bases between. CDR3 length equals 11 residues. The DNA for the CDR3 is TGTGCCAGCTCATCAGAGGGTGAAGCTTTCTTT. Translated, it gives CASSSEGEAFF. Looking up the rest from reference TRBV18 and TRBJ1-1 gives the full variable domain: NAGVMQNPRHLVRRRGQEARLRCSPMKGHSHVYWYRQLPEEGLKFMVYLQKENIIDESGMPKERFSAEFPKEGPSILRIQQVVRGDSAAYFCASSSEGEAFFGQGTRLTVV.

The gene calls are TRBV9 and TRBJ1-6, with D perhaps matching TRBD1 (5 bases). V was trimmed by 2 bases and J by 0 bases, leaving 9 bases between them. Per the germline V gene, CDR1 is SGDLS and CDR2 is YYNGEE. The CDR3 is made up of 16 amino acids. CDR3 in amino acids: CASSVGQSSYNSPLHF. As DNA, the CDR3 is TGTGCCAGCAGCGTGGGGCAGAGCTCCTATAATTCACCCCTCCACTTT.

The DNA for the CDR3 is TGTGCCTGGAGTGTAAGCGGTGCGGGAGGGCCCTACGAGCAGTACTTC. Its translation: CAWSVSGAGGPYEQYF. The genes are TRBV30 and TRBJ2-7; 9 bases are shared with TRBD2. Trimming cost V 0 bases and J 2 bases; bases outside gene matches: 8. This CDR3 comprises 16 residues. Germline loops: CDR1 GTSNPN, CDR2 SVGIG (reference sequence).